The rows below give T cell receptor beta chains drawn from one sample of a study of cytomegalovirus exposure and HLA in healthy donors. TCRdb's copy holds only in-frame clones and misses some; the assay was immunoSEQ multiplex PCR. In the table there are some 170,000 clones, roughly 76% of which are singletons. Sequenced sample: PBMCs. Receptors originate from a woman between 45 and 65 years old in good health and CMV-seronegative. Each CDR3 is given with its conserved first and last residue. D genes are given only for firm matches. The size field is filled for only some rows; it gives once, few, many or a size class.

j_call: TRBJ1-1; d_call: NA; v_call: TRBV4-2; clone_size: NA; cdr3_nt: TGTGCCAGCAGGCAGCGGGGCAGCCGACGGGCCACTGAAGCTTTCTTT; cdr3_aa: CASRQRGSRRATEAFF
j_call: TRBJ2-1; d_call: TRBD1; v_call: TRBV30; clone_size: NA; cdr3_nt: TGTGCCTGGAGCGTGACGTATGGACAGGGTTCGGTCAATGAGCAGTTCTTC; cdr3_aa: CAWSVTYGQGSVNEQFF
j_call: TRBJ2-1; d_call: TRBD1; v_call: TRBV6-5; clone_size: NA; cdr3_nt: TGTGCCAGCAGACCCCGACAGGGGGCTTACAATGAGCAGTTCTTC; cdr3_aa: CASRPRQGAYNEQFF
j_call: TRBJ2-1; d_call: TRBD2; v_call: TRBV4-1; clone_size: few; cdr3_nt: TGCGCCAGCAGTGGCGGGAGAGGCTCCTACAATGAGCAGTTCTTC; cdr3_aa: CASSGGRGSYNEQFF
j_call: TRBJ2-3; d_call: TRBD2; v_call: TRBV27; clone_size: NA; cdr3_nt: TGTGCCAGCAGGTCCCTAGCGGAACTGGGGCGTGGTACGCAGTATTTT; cdr3_aa: CASRSLAELGRGTQYF
j_call: TRBJ1-4; d_call: NA; v_call: TRBV7-2; clone_size: NA; cdr3_nt: TGTGCCAGCAGCTTAAGGGGTGAAAAACTGTTTTTT; cdr3_aa: CASSLRGEKLFF
j_call: TRBJ1-5; d_call: NA; v_call: TRBV7-8; clone_size: NA; cdr3_nt: TGTGCCAGCAGCTTAGTCTCACAAAGCAATCAGCCCCAGCATTTT; cdr3_aa: CASSLVSQSNQPQHF
j_call: TRBJ1-1; d_call: NA; v_call: TRBV20-1; clone_size: NA; cdr3_nt: TGCAGTGCTCTCAGGGACACTGAAGCTTTCTTT; cdr3_aa: CSALRDTEAFF
j_call: TRBJ1-1; d_call: TRBD1; v_call: TRBV4-1; clone_size: NA; cdr3_nt: TGCGCCAGCAGCCACTTCCGGGACAGTAACACTGAAGCTTTCTTT; cdr3_aa: CASSHFRDSNTEAFF
j_call: TRBJ1-2; d_call: TRBD1; v_call: TRBV14; clone_size: once; cdr3_nt: TGTGCCAGCAGCCAACACCGGGACAGGGGATCAGGAGGCTACACCTTC; cdr3_aa: CASSQHRDRGSGGYTF
j_call: TRBJ1-2; d_call: NA; v_call: TRBV6-6; clone_size: NA; cdr3_nt: TGTGCCAGCAGGAATCGAGACAGGACCTCCCGTGGCTACACCTTC; cdr3_aa: CASRNRDRTSRGYTF
j_call: TRBJ2-3; d_call: TRBD1; v_call: TRBV11-2; clone_size: NA; cdr3_nt: TGTGCCAGCGCAAAGGGGATCAGGGGGTCTGTAGATACGCAGTATTTT; cdr3_aa: CASAKGIRGSVDTQYF
j_call: TRBJ1-1; d_call: NA; v_call: TRBV6-5; clone_size: NA; cdr3_nt: TGTGCCAGCAGTGGCCCGACAGGGAACACTGAAGCTTTCTTT; cdr3_aa: CASSGPTGNTEAFF
j_call: TRBJ2-7; d_call: TRBD1; v_call: TRBV28; clone_size: few; cdr3_nt: TGTGCCAGCAGTCCCCCGGGACAGGGGGCGAGGGAGCAGTACTTC; cdr3_aa: CASSPPGQGAREQYF